Listed below are T cell receptor beta chains from one sample, sequenced in a study of metastatic and nonmetastatic thyroid tumors. TCRdb re-called the PCR reads through MiXCR. The sample contains fewer than 7,500 clones, roughly 35% of which appear only once. Sequenced sample: tumor tissue. The receptors stem from a female donor with papillary thyroid cancer or a benign thyroid nodule (not recorded which). Some clones in this sample may be carry-over from other donors' samples. Both conserved end residues are part of each CDR3. Each record gives: J gene, D gene, V gene, CDR3 protein. A D gene is named only where the DNA matches it firmly.

J gene: TRBJ2-7; D gene: NA; V gene: TRBV20-1; CDR3 protein: CSARVGPHEQYF
J gene: TRBJ2-2; D gene: TRBD1; V gene: TRBV6-1; CDR3 protein: CASRRERTGGLTGELFF
J gene: TRBJ2-7; D gene: NA; V gene: TRBV20-1; CDR3 protein: CSARSGGASYEQYF
J gene: TRBJ2-7; D gene: NA; V gene: TRBV2; CDR3 protein: CAISEAVTVKGYEQYF
J gene: TRBJ1-2; D gene: NA; V gene: TRBV18; CDR3 protein: CASSPPMPGLYGYTF
J gene: TRBJ1-3; D gene: NA; V gene: TRBV14; CDR3 protein: CASSPLGGGRGNTIYF
J gene: TRBJ2-1; D gene: TRBD2; V gene: TRBV6-1; CDR3 protein: CASSGLAGDYNEQFF
J gene: TRBJ1-1; D gene: NA; V gene: TRBV15; CDR3 protein: CATSRDYREAFF
J gene: TRBJ2-1; D gene: TRBD2; V gene: TRBV14; CDR3 protein: CASSLHGGEGRGYNEQFF
J gene: TRBJ1-1; D gene: NA; V gene: TRBV28; CDR3 protein: CASSLPYTEAFF
J gene: TRBJ2-2; D gene: TRBD2; V gene: TRBV12-5; CDR3 protein: CASQAGGSTGELFF
J gene: TRBJ2-7; D gene: TRBD1; V gene: TRBV7-3; CDR3 protein: CASSLRGGTGYYEQYF
J gene: TRBJ2-2; D gene: NA; V gene: TRBV6-2/TRBV6-3; CDR3 protein: CASKGGLHTGELFF
J gene: TRBJ1-1; D gene: NA; V gene: TRBV7-8; CDR3 protein: CASSSDSVEAFF
J gene: TRBJ2-3; D gene: TRBD2; V gene: TRBV20-1; CDR3 protein: CSAREGAGDTDTQYF
J gene: TRBJ1-1; D gene: NA; V gene: TRBV5-1; CDR3 protein: CASSLAQGSRTEAFF
J gene: TRBJ2-1; D gene: TRBD2; V gene: TRBV6-2/TRBV6-3; CDR3 protein: CASSYLAGAYNEQFF
J gene: TRBJ2-3; D gene: TRBD2; V gene: TRBV5-1; CDR3 protein: CASSRGLAGGDADTQYF
J gene: TRBJ2-2; D gene: TRBD2; V gene: TRBV20-1; CDR3 protein: CSAKTSGNTGELFF
J gene: TRBJ2-7; D gene: NA; V gene: TRBV6-2/TRBV6-3; CDR3 protein: CASSYSIKTYISEQYF
J gene: TRBJ2-7; D gene: NA; V gene: TRBV28; CDR3 protein: CASSLGREVNEQYF
J gene: TRBJ2-3; D gene: TRBD2; V gene: TRBV20-1; CDR3 protein: CSALAGAPDTQYF
J gene: TRBJ2-3; D gene: TRBD2; V gene: TRBV6-2/TRBV6-3; CDR3 protein: CASSFVTSGRFNDTQYF
J gene: TRBJ1-1; D gene: NA; V gene: TRBV28; CDR3 protein: CASSSAMGHFF
J gene: TRBJ2-3; D gene: NA; V gene: TRBV11-2; CDR3 protein: CASSSGLTTDTQYF
J gene: TRBJ2-3; D gene: TRBD2; V gene: TRBV20-1; CDR3 protein: CSARGGGSNTQYF
J gene: TRBJ2-1; D gene: TRBD2; V gene: TRBV11-2; CDR3 protein: CASSPLAGEDEQFF
J gene: TRBJ2-7; D gene: TRBD2; V gene: TRBV27; CDR3 protein: CASSLLAEYEQYF
J gene: TRBJ1-1; D gene: NA; V gene: TRBV27; CDR3 protein: CATFHGNTEAFF
J gene: TRBJ1-1; D gene: NA; V gene: TRBV20-1; CDR3 protein: CSARGRRRNTEAFF
J gene: TRBJ2-7; D gene: TRBD1; V gene: TRBV20-1; CDR3 protein: CSARPLGQGHYEQYF
J gene: TRBJ2-3; D gene: TRBD2; V gene: TRBV20-1; CDR3 protein: CSASGTSGGMNTQYF
J gene: TRBJ2-1; D gene: TRBD2; V gene: TRBV2; CDR3 protein: CASRPGLALHNEQFF
J gene: TRBJ2-5; D gene: TRBD1; V gene: TRBV28; CDR3 protein: CASSLQGVLDRTQYF
J gene: TRBJ1-2; D gene: TRBD1; V gene: TRBV29-1; CDR3 protein: CSAKTGTGGSGYTF
J gene: TRBJ1-1; D gene: TRBD1; V gene: TRBV6-2/TRBV6-3; CDR3 protein: CASSTPPRGRRTVAFF
J gene: TRBJ1-2; D gene: NA; V gene: TRBV7-2; CDR3 protein: CASSLTGNFNYFYTF
J gene: TRBJ2-6; D gene: NA; V gene: TRBV6-5; CDR3 protein: CASSYGASGANVLTF
J gene: TRBJ2-5; D gene: NA; V gene: TRBV11-3; CDR3 protein: CASSFRETQYF
J gene: TRBJ1-5; D gene: NA; V gene: TRBV4-1; CDR3 protein: CASSLQGEGQPQHF
J gene: TRBJ2-5; D gene: TRBD1; V gene: TRBV28; CDR3 protein: CASSSTLSGTGGWAQYF
J gene: TRBJ2-7; D gene: TRBD1; V gene: TRBV27; CDR3 protein: CASSLSGGAPYEQYF
J gene: TRBJ1-5; D gene: TRBD1; V gene: TRBV6-2/TRBV6-3; CDR3 protein: CASTRTGMSNQPQHF
J gene: TRBJ2-5; D gene: NA; V gene: TRBV4-2; CDR3 protein: CASSTSPGTQYQETQYF
J gene: TRBJ2-7; D gene: NA; V gene: TRBV28; CDR3 protein: CASSLKFTGIYEQYF
J gene: TRBJ1-4; D gene: NA; V gene: TRBV5-1; CDR3 protein: CASMRTPGQLNEKLFF
J gene: TRBJ2-7; D gene: NA; V gene: TRBV27; CDR3 protein: CASSLTWDHYEQYF
J gene: TRBJ2-7; D gene: NA; V gene: TRBV7-9; CDR3 protein: CASSLERAGGQYF
J gene: TRBJ1-4; D gene: NA; V gene: TRBV15; CDR3 protein: CATSRDSGGDEKLFF
J gene: TRBJ2-2; D gene: NA; V gene: TRBV30; CDR3 protein: CAWSDRAGELFF
J gene: TRBJ2-7; D gene: NA; V gene: TRBV10-3; CDR3 protein: CAISEQGYEQYF
J gene: TRBJ1-2; D gene: NA; V gene: TRBV6-1; CDR3 protein: CASIPLTGHNGGYTF
J gene: TRBJ2-5; D gene: TRBD2; V gene: TRBV27; CDR3 protein: CASSPAGGPWETQYF
J gene: TRBJ2-3; D gene: TRBD2; V gene: TRBV3-1; CDR3 protein: CASSQYGTSGRRGTDTQYF
J gene: TRBJ2-2; D gene: NA; V gene: TRBV20-1; CDR3 protein: CSPERNTGELFF
J gene: TRBJ1-5; D gene: TRBD1; V gene: TRBV6-5; CDR3 protein: CASSSTGGYNQPQHF
J gene: TRBJ1-2; D gene: NA; V gene: TRBV30; CDR3 protein: CAWSVGARGYTF
J gene: TRBJ1-2; D gene: NA; V gene: TRBV4-1; CDR3 protein: CASSQVGAGYTF
J gene: TRBJ1-6; D gene: NA; V gene: TRBV6-1; CDR3 protein: CASIGGLHSPLHF
J gene: TRBJ2-7; D gene: NA; V gene: TRBV5-1; CDR3 protein: CASIFSVAETPYEQYF